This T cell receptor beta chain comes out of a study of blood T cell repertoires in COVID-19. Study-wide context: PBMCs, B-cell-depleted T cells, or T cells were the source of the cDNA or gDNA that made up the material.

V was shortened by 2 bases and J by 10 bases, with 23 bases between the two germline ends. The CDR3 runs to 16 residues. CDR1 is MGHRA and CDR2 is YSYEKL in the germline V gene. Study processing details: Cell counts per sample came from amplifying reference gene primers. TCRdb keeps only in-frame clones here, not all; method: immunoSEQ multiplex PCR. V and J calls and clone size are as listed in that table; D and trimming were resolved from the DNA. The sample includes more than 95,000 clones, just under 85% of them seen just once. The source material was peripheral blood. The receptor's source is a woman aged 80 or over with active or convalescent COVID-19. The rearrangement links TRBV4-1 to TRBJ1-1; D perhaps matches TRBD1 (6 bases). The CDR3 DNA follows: TGCGCCAGCAGCCAAAATGACCAGGGGCGTCTTGAGGGAGCTTTCTTT. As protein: CASSQNDQGRLEGAFF.